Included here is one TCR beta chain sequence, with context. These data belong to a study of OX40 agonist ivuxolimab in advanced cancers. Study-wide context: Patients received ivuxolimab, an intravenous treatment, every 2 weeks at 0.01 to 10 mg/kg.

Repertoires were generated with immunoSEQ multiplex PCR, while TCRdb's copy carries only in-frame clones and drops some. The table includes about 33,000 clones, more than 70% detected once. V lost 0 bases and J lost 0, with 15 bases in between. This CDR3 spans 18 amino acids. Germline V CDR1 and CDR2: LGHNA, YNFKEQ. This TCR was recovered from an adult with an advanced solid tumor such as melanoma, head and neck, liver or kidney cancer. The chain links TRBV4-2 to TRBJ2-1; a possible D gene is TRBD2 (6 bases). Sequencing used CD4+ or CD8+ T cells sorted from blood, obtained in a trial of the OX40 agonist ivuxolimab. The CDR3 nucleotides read TGTGCCAGCAGCCAAGAAGGAGGGCGCACCCTCTCCTACAATGAGCAGTTCTTC. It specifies CASSQEGGRTLSYNEQFF.